This T cell receptor (beta chain) was sequenced for a study of T cell responses to AZD1222 COVID-19 vaccine (dated by TCRdb to the early 2020s). For context, the study as a whole: Because spike-specific TCR depth and breadth did not differ between the two schedules, AZD1222 recipients who got a second dose at roughly 4 weeks were pooled with those who got a second dose at roughly 12 weeks. Trial participants were enrolled by age into subgroups of 18-55, 56-69 and 70-plus years, and roughly 150, 30 and 60 TCR-sequenced participants, respectively, were included in these subgroups. A total of just over 230 trial participants underwent TCR sequencing, of whom roughly 210 had received two doses of AZD1222 and 26 had received two doses of the MenACWY control vaccine. Overall study results and their limits: The 56-69-year group was small, and its depth increase did not reach significance, likely because of low power. The whole spike protein was spanned by vaccine-associated CD4 TCRs, and dominant responses were seen in regions 160-218 and 743-854. Participants were mostly white British and included more females than males, and it was suggested by the authors that clonal diversity may have been underestimated. Only a handful of AZD1222 recipients were SARS-CoV-2 seropositive at baseline, limiting conclusions about previously exposed vaccinees. Because no samples from the day 14 peak response were available, repertoires could be characterized only after the peak T cell response. Reportedly, close to half of the unique spike-specific TCRs recognized epitopes lying outside the regions that are mutated in the B.1.351 and B.1.1.7 variants. After two AZD1222 doses, spike-specific TCR breadth and depth were significantly higher than at day 0 and than in MenACWY recipients.

The CDR3 regions of human TCRbeta chains were analyzed by immunosequencing. As for how the authors treated the data: Repertoire TCRs were checked for matches against a reference library of SARS-CoV-2-specific TCRs that had been generated using the MIRA antigen-specificity platform. Breadth was defined as the fraction of unique TCRs that were SARS-CoV-2-associated, and depth was defined as the fraction of total T cells that were SARS-CoV-2-associated. Using the MIRA data, every spike-specific TCR was mapped to the spike region that the TCR reacted to and assigned to either a CD4 or a CD8 class. Log10-transformed breadth and depth values were compared by one-way ANOVA with Sidak's multiple comparisons tests. TCRdb took this table from immuneACCESS and kept in-frame rearrangements with V and J called. Such tables lack part of the clones; where checked against another copy, unresolved V genes explain under half of the gap, and the rest is unexplained. The D gene and trimming were derived from the DNA, and the V and J assignments and clone size from that table. The sample table shows tens of thousands of clones, and roughly 85% are seen once. The top ten hold around 20% of the sample.

About this clone itself: Its antigen remains undetermined. Per-nucleotide qualities are absent, and no much larger clonotype sits a single base away.

What the time point label conveys for this sample: baseline before first vaccination. Vaccinee samples were obtained from the UK trials COV001 and COV002, which included a single-blind randomized controlled phase 2/3 trial of AZD1222 (ChAdOx1 nCoV-19) in healthy adults. For TCRbeta chain sequencing, PBMC samples were collected from trial participants at day 0 and at day 28 after the second dose. The CDR3, from cysteine to phenylalanine, totals 14 residues. Kept here is only the CDR3 DNA, which spans 42 bases and is read in frame from base 1. Looking up the germline V gene (reference sequence) yields CDR1 LGHDT and CDR2 YNNKEL. V was cut back by 1 base and J by 7 bases, leaving a gap of 11 bases between them.

Here the sequenced sample was peripheral blood, taken on day 0 of AZD1222 vaccination. This TCR came from an adult in good health. The rearrangement joined TRBV3-1 (or the pseudogene TRBV3-2) to TRBJ1-3; the D gene cannot be resolved reliably. The sequenced DNA: TGTGCCAGCAGCCAAGGACTCGGGTTTAACACCATATATTTT. It encodes CASSQGLGFNTIYF.